This T cell receptor (beta chain) was sequenced during a study of T cell changes during pregnancy in multiple sclerosis. Of note for this clone: Within the sample, other DNA sequences also encode this same CDR3.

Measured with immunoSEQ multiplex PCR; TCRdb has only the in-frame clones, and not every one. The sample yields 25,000 to 30,000 clones, roughly 84% seen once. J was trimmed by 8 bases and V by 9 bases; bases with no gene match: 16. From germline, CDR1 is MNHEY and CDR2 SMNVEV (reference sequence). The CDR3 has 15 amino acids. The specimen comprised CD8+ T cells from peripheral blood mononuclear cells, sampled after pregnancy. This rearrangement joins TRBV27 to TRBJ1-2; 9 bases map to TRBD1. The TCR comes from a female donor with multiple sclerosis, enrolled in a pregnancy study. The CDR3 loop reads CASSPIGTGRRGYTF. CDR3 nucleotide sequence: TGTGCCAGTAGCCCTATAGGGACAGGGCGTAGAGGCTACACCTTC.